One T cell receptor beta chain is described in this entry. Its antigen is not yet known. Within one base of it there is no much larger clone, and no base qualities were kept. This entry comes from a study of shared clonotypes between healthy human individuals (TCRdb year 2020). Background for the entire study: The cohort included three men and a couple of women between 18 and 49 years of age. To increase sequencing depth and limit assay-specific biases, TCR repertoire library preparation and sequencing were carried out by different laboratories using diverse techniques. Per donor, leukapheresis produced somewhere between about 0.8 and 9 billion PBMCs. For each donor, CD4 naive and CD4 memory were each given three plates, CD8 naive was given two plates, and CD8 memory was given one plate. To estimate repertoire size and how much clonotype sharing occurs between individuals, the study deeply sequenced the blood TCR repertoires of about 5 healthy adults.

For the CD8 naive samples, CD45RO-negative cells were positively selected for CCR7, yielding a CD45RA+CCR7+ population from which TemRA cells were excluded. The donors were healthy, HIV-negative adults who had no recently reported acute infections or vaccinations. All donors were Caucasian adults living in Nashville, Tennessee, USA. Blood was collected by leukapheresis, and PBMCs were isolated by Ficoll-Histopaque density gradient centrifugation and then cryopreserved in liquid nitrogen vapor phase. Analytical flow cytometry was used to check the purity and quantity of each magnetically sorted T cell population. Genomic DNA was isolated from every sorted fraction and measured by UV absorbance on a Nanodrop 2000c. On the study overall, not on this receptor specifically: Incomplete sequencing was indicated by rarefaction of sorted-subset datasets, despite the large sequencing depth. Sampling was limited to blood, and TCR repertoires in tissue likely differ from TCR repertoires in blood. Estimated clonotype richness was generally larger for naive than for memory subsets. Pairwise subsampling indicated that sequencing depth was expected to affect the degree of clonotype sharing among donors. Because the study included only a small number of donors, the genetic and exposure-history diversity represented was limited. Sharing across several donors was observed for 5% to 6.5% of naive CD4, 3% to 4% of naive CD8, over 2% of memory CD4, and approximately 0.41% of memory CD8 clonotypes. Compared with non-shared clonotypes, clonotypes shared by all four sorted-subset donors had higher generation probabilities.

TCR CDR3 regions were amplified from genomic DNA by multiplex PCR using the deep immunoSEQ assay. Extracted genomic DNA from each cell subset was spread evenly across all wells of several immunoSEQ 96-well plates, with each plate serving as a replicate. Each replicate PCR for sorted subsets received approximately 220 ng genomic DNA, equal to tens of thousands of T cell genomes. Purified libraries were quantified with a Qubit 3.0 fluorometer, sized on a Bioanalyzer 2100, and re-quantified with the KAPA Library Quantification kit. Every immunoSEQ 96-well plate was sequenced on a dedicated single-read 150-cycle Illumina NextSeq 550 flow cell. The source study handled its data this way. Because only junctional sequences without quality scores were contained in the immunoSEQ output, filtering matching that applied to full-length reads could not be performed. To assign V/J genes and CDR3, sequences were annotated against IMGT germline references using PyIR, a Python wrapper for IgBLAST v1.9. Reads were filtered out if the reads had weak V/J assignments (E-value above 1e-6), no CDR3, stop codons, out-of-frame junctions, or ambiguous translated residues. A V3J clonotype was defined by an identical inferred V gene, J gene, and CDR3 amino acid sequence. The percentage overlap between two repertoires was calculated by dividing the number of shared unique clonotypes by the size of the smaller repertoire. Three approaches were used to assess repertoire richness: RTK rarefaction, the Chao1 estimator, and Recon v2.1 estimates of unobserved clonotypes. For all TCRbeta clonotypes obtained by the gDNA method from a few donors, generation probabilities were computed with OLGA. TCRdb re-hosts the immuneACCESS table, in-frame sequences only. Its copies lack some clones; in the studies checked, an unresolved V gene accounts for under half of them, and the cause for the rest is not known. V and J calls and clone size are copied from that table; D and trimming were computed from the DNA. The sample table shows hundreds of thousands of clones, and about 98% are seen once. The ten largest clones add up to less than 0.35% of the sample.

The germline V gene (reference sequence) yields MNHEY for CDR1 and SMNVEV for CDR2. Trimming takes 5 bases from V and 3 bases from J, and the germline ends sit 16 bases apart. The CDR3, cysteine through phenylalanine, is 15 amino acids long. Left in the record is the CDR3 DNA by itself, 45 bases read in frame from the first base. The clonotype comes from a man aged 25 to 40 in good health. The material sequenced was naive CD8+ T cells sorted from blood. In the paper's terms, the cell subset or site label means: CD45RA+CCR7+. The chain is assembled from TRBV27 and TRBJ2-5; the D gene is possibly TRBD1, with 6 bases matching. The nucleotide sequence is given as TGTGCCAGCAGTGGGGGATCGACAGGAGAAGAGACCCAGTACTTC. It codes for CASSGGSTGEETQYF.